One and the same sample provided the 5 T cell receptor beta chains below, sequenced in a study of identical twins. TCRdb re-analysed the 5' RACE reads in MiXCR, keeping a single row per CDR3 protein. The data show 200,000 to 250,000 distinct CDR3 sequences, roughly 7.5% seen once. Separately, the same data were catalogued under a study of yellow fever vaccine responses in identical twins.

The sequenced material came from memory (CD45RO+) T cells sorted from blood. Every receptor here comes from a woman between 18 and 30 years old in good health.

This clonotype was detected ten times or more. The CDR3 here is CASSPGVVTDTQYF. For the CDR3, the DNA is TGTGCCAGCAGCCCCGGGGTAGTAACAGATACGCAGTATTTT. This chain joins TRBV3-1 and TRBJ2-3, with a possible D match to TRBD2 (5 bases). The germline gives CDR1 LGHDT, CDR2 YNNKEL (reference sequence). This CDR3 is built from 14 residues. The V and J ends lost 4 bases and 3 bases respectively, with 11 bases between them.

The chain employs TRBV12-3 or TRBV12-4 and TRBJ1-5; weak D call: TRBD1 (6 bases). This CDR3 is built from 14 residues. Trimming removed 3 bases at V and 7 bases at J, with 13 bases between. The CDR3, as DNA: TGTGCCAGCAGTTTGAAACTACAGGGACAGCCCCAGCATTTT. Translation gives CASSLKLQGQPQHF.

This clonotype was detected ten times or more. The chain employs TRBV5-1 and TRBJ1-4, with no clear D. The germline CDR1 and CDR2 sequences are SGHRS and YFSETQ. Deletions cut 5 bases from V and 8 bases from J, with 16 bases between. This CDR3 has 14 residues. CDR3 nucleotides: TGCGCCAGCAGACCCGACCGTACGGGAGAAAAACTGTTTTTT. Residues: CASRPDRTGEKLFF.

This chain links TRBV5-5 with TRBJ2-5, with D possibly matching TRBD2 (5 bases). The V end was cut by 3 bases, the J end by 7 bases, with 13 bases between. The CDR3 is 13 residues long. Germline-derived CDR1 and CDR2 are SGHKS and YYEKEE (reference sequence). The CDR3 DNA follows: TGTGCCAGCAGCTCCTTAGTAGCGAGGACCCAGTACTTC. Its protein is CASSSLVARTQYF.

At least ten counts were recorded for this clonotype. V is TRBV6-2 or TRBV6-3 and J is TRBJ2-1; D uncertain. V was trimmed by 2 bases and J by 3 bases, leaving 11 bases between them. CDR3 length equals 15 residues. Germline V CDR1 and CDR2: MNHEY, SVGEGT. CDR3 nucleotide sequence: TGTGCCAGCAGTTACCCGGCTAACCGCTACAATGAGCAGTTCTTC. Protein sequence: CASSYPANRYNEQFF.